This T cell receptor (beta chain) was obtained from a study of blood T cell dynamics during melanoma immunotherapy. At the level of the study: Standard first-line treatment here was pembrolizumab or nivolumab plus ipilimumab in metastatic melanoma.

A fixed DNA input of 300 to 350 ng was used per bulk PBMC sample. Assay used: immunoSEQ multiplex PCR; TCRdb lists only in-frame clones, some missing. The sample lists roughly 7,000 clones, about 85% occurring once. With 5 bases removed from V and 5 bases from J, the gap between germline ends came to 13 bases. There are 13 residues in the CDR3. Germline V gene sequence: CDR1 LNHDA, CDR2 SQIVND (reference sequence). The time point was: week 3, after first cycle of checkpoint inhibitor. At 12 weeks after first infusion, RECIST 1.1 defined response for most patients. Prior systemic cancer therapy, immunosuppressant use and other active malignancies excluded patients.

This material consisted of blood, taken from a patient treated with checkpoint blockade. This chain links TRBV19 with TRBJ2-7; D call uncertain. The TCR sequence derives from a human donor with melanoma. Some clones in this sample may be carry-over from other donors' samples. The CDR3 nucleotides read TGTGCCAGTAGTCTCCCCCCATCCCACGAGCAGTACTTC. Its translation: CASSLPPSHEQYF.